The rows below give T cell receptor beta chains drawn from one sample of a study of control samples from healthy donors and cancer patients. The protocol was immunoSEQ multiplex PCR, while the TCRdb copy is restricted to in-frame clones and leaves out a portion. The sample includes 390,000 or so clones, approximately 92% of them seen just once. The specimen sequenced was PBMCs. All receptors derive from a man aged 40-50 years with head and neck cancer. The CDR3 runs from the conserved cysteine through the conserved F or W. Each record gives: J gene, V gene, D gene, clone size, CDR3 DNA, CDR3 protein. A D gene is named only where the DNA matches it firmly. The size of a clone is reported for some rows only, either as once, few or many, or as a class for expanded clones.

>TRBJ1-5|TRBV5-6|TRBD1|NA
TGTGCCAGCAGCTACACCCGGGACAGGGGATCGCCCCAGCATTTT
CASSYTRDRGSPQHF
>TRBJ1-2|TRBV29-1|NA|NA
TGCAGCGCCCCGGTGGGGGGCGGCTACACCTTC
CSAPVGGGYTF
>TRBJ1-1|TRBV3-1/TRBV3-2|NA|NA
TGTGCCAGCAGCCAAGAGCCAGGGTCGGACACTGAAGCTTTCTTT
CASSQEPGSDTEAFF
>TRBJ2-1|TRBV9|TRBD2|NA
TGTGCCAGCAGCGCGACTAGCGGGAGCGTGTATGAGCAGTTCTTC
CASSATSGSVYEQFF
>TRBJ1-3|TRBV6-5|NA|NA
TGTGCCAGCAGATTTCAGTTCAGCTCTGGAAACACCATATATTTT
CASRFQFSSGNTIYF
>TRBJ2-3|TRBV7-9|NA|NA
TGTGCCAGCAGCCCTAGCACAGATACGCAGTATTTT
CASSPSTDTQYF
>TRBJ2-2|TRBV11-2|NA|NA
TGTGCCAGCGGCTCGGGAACGAACACCGGGGAGCTGTTTTTT
CASGSGTNTGELFF
>TRBJ1-1|TRBV6-5|NA|once
TGTGCCAGCAGTTACCCGGCGGCAGGCCCGAACACTGAAGCTTTCTTT
CASSYPAAGPNTEAFF
>TRBJ1-1|TRBV2|NA|NA
TGTGCCAGCCTGGGACGACCGAACACTGAAGCTTTCTTT
CASLGRPNTEAFF
>TRBJ2-1|TRBV4-1|TRBD2|NA
TGCGCCAGCAGCCAAGATGGAAGCGGGGGGGCCTATGAGCAGTTCTTC
CASSQDGSGGAYEQFF
>TRBJ2-1|TRBV24-1|NA|once
TGTGCCACCAGTGATTTGACGGTTAATGAGCAGTTCTTC
CATSDLTVNEQFF
>TRBJ1-1|TRBV6-2/TRBV6-3|NA|NA
TGTGCCAGCAGTCCACGGAACACTGAAGCTTTCTTT
CASSPRNTEAFF
>TRBJ1-1|TRBV13|NA|NA
TGTGCCAGCAGCTCTGAAAACCGGAGCACTGAAGCTTTCTTT
CASSSENRSTEAFF
>TRBJ2-1|TRBV7-2|TRBD2|NA
TGTGCCAGCAGGACTAGCGGGGGATATAATGAGCAGTTCTTC
CASRTSGGYNEQFF
>TRBJ2-7|TRBV6-5|NA|NA
TGTGCCAGCAGTTACTCGTCGGGATCCTACGAGCAGTACTTC
CASSYSSGSYEQYF
>TRBJ1-2|TRBV28|TRBD1|NA
TGTGCCAGCAAGGAGGGGGCAGTTCTCTATGGCTACACCTTC
CASKEGAVLYGYTF
>TRBJ1-5|TRBV27|NA|NA
TGTGCCAGCAGGGCGGGCAGCTATAGCAATCAGCCCCAGCATTTT
CASRAGSYSNQPQHF
>TRBJ2-5|TRBV6-5|NA|few
TGTGCCAGCAGGTCGACAGGATTCGAGACCCAGTACTTC
CASRSTGFETQYF
>TRBJ2-7|TRBV14|NA|NA
TGTGCCAGCAGCCACGGGGGCCAAAGCGGGCTCGACGAGCAGTACTTC
CASSHGGQSGLDEQYF
>TRBJ1-3|TRBV4-3|NA|few
TGCGCCAGCAGCCAAGATCGCGGTTTTGGAAACACCATATATTTT
CASSQDRGFGNTIYF
>TRBJ2-2|TRBV5-4|TRBD1|NA
TGTGCCAGCAGCGCTCCGGGACAGGGTAACACCGGGGAGCTGTTTTTT
CASSAPGQGNTGELFF
>TRBJ1-2|TRBV4-2|TRBD1|NA
TGTGCCAGCAGCCCGGGGGACAGGGAAGTCTATGGCTACACCTTC
CASSPGDREVYGYTF
>TRBJ2-1|TRBV5-4|NA|NA
TGTGCCAGCAGCAGGGACAATGAGCAGTTCTTC
CASSRDNEQFF
>TRBJ1-5|TRBV19|NA|NA
TGCGCCAGTAGTATAGAGGCCTCCGGTCAGCCCCAGCATTTT
CASSIEASGQPQHF
>TRBJ2-7|TRBV6-6|TRBD1|once
TGTGCCAGCAGCATTCAGGGACAGGGTTTTCCCTACGAGCAGTACTTC
CASSIQGQGFPYEQYF
>TRBJ2-1|TRBV6-5|TRBD2|NA
TGTGCCAGCAGTCGACCGGGACTAGCGACAAATGAGCAGTTCTTC
CASSRPGLATNEQFF
>TRBJ1-5|TRBV7-2|NA|NA
TGTGCCAGCAGCTTAGACGGGACACCTTATCAGCCCCAGCATTTT
CASSLDGTPYQPQHF
>TRBJ1-5|TRBV24-1|NA|NA
TGTGCCACCAGTGACCCGGGACGGAATCAGCCCCAGCATTTT
CATSDPGRNQPQHF
>TRBJ1-6|TRBV6-6|NA|NA
TGTGCCAGCAGCCCCCCCAATTCACCCCTCCACTTT
CASSPPNSPLHF